This T cell receptor beta chain was sequenced in a study of cytomegalovirus exposure and HLA in healthy donors. Primers included in the PCR were 60 Vbeta and 13 Jbeta primers. Repertoires were generated with immunoSEQ multiplex PCR, while TCRdb's copy carries only in-frame clones and drops some. This table holds around 200,000 clones, about three quarters found once. Sequencing used PBMCs. This receptor was taken from a woman aged 55-70 years in good health and CMV-seropositive.

The chain's CDR3 is CASSAPGQLGGTQYF. For the CDR3, the DNA is TGTGCCAGCAGCGCCCCGGGACAGCTTGGTGGGACCCAGTACTTC. The chain links TRBV9 to TRBJ2-5; 7 positions match TRBD1. Trimming at V came to 3 bases and at J to 7 bases, leaving 12 bases not matched to a gene. Germline values: CDR1 SGDLS, CDR2 YYNGEE. The CDR3 loop spans 15 amino acids.